These T cell receptor beta chains were read from a single sample in a study of blood T cell repertoires in COVID-19. The table came from immunoSEQ multiplex PCR; TCRdb's copy has only in-frame clones and leaves some out. The data show hundreds of thousands of clones, with 88% seen just once and roughly 9.1% held by the top ten. The material sequenced was peripheral blood. These receptors were obtained from a man between 18 and 29 years old with active or convalescent COVID-19. Each CDR3 is given with its conserved first and last residue. The D gene is left open where the match is weak. Rows give clone size only sometimes, using once, few, many, or a class for an expanded clone.

J,D,V,size,DNA,CDR3
TRBJ2-7,NA,TRBV12-1,NA,TGTGCCAGCAGCCTTATCTTCGAGACTCCTCTCTACGAGCAGTACTTC,CASSLIFETPLYEQYF
TRBJ1-5,NA,TRBV5-8,many,TGTGCCAGCAGCTGGATGACAGCTTATAGCAATCAGCCCCAGCATTTT,CASSWMTAYSNQPQHF
TRBJ2-5,TRBD1,TRBV13,NA,TGTGCCAGCAGCGGTCGCGGGACAGGGGGTGGTGAGACCCAGTACTTC,CASSGRGTGGGETQYF
TRBJ1-5,TRBD1,TRBV15,NA,TGTGCCACCAGCAGAGATGGGCAGGGGGGTCAGCCCCAGCATTTT,CATSRDGQGGQPQHF
TRBJ2-2,TRBD1,TRBV6-4,NA,TGTGCCAGCACCTCCGGGACAGGGGGCACCGGGGAGCTGTTTTTT,CASTSGTGGTGELFF
TRBJ1-5,TRBD1,TRBV4-1,NA,TGCGCCAGCAGCCAGGCACCGACAGGGCTCATCGGTAATCAGCCCCAGCATTTT,CASSQAPTGLIGNQPQHF
TRBJ2-3,NA,TRBV10-1,NA,TGCGCCAGCAGTGAGTCGATTTCGGGGGGCGGAGATACGCAGTATTTT,CASSESISGGGDTQYF
TRBJ2-2,TRBD1,TRBV18,NA,TGTGCCAGCTCACCCGGACAGGGGAGCACCGGGGAGCTGTTTTTT,CASSPGQGSTGELFF
TRBJ1-4,TRBD1,TRBV24-1,NA,TGTGCCACCAGTGATTTGCAACAGGGGAAGGATGAAAAACTGTTTTTT,CATSDLQQGKDEKLFF
TRBJ1-2,NA,TRBV19,once,TGTGCCAGTAGCCTTTCCGGGACACTCAACTATGGCTACACCTTC,CASSLSGTLNYGYTF
TRBJ1-1,NA,TRBV3-1/TRBV3-2,NA,TGTGCCAGCAGCCAAGGTGGCAGGGGGAACACTGAAGCTTTCTTT,CASSQGGRGNTEAFF
TRBJ2-1,NA,TRBV13,NA,TGTGCCAGCAGCTTAGCCCCAACCAGTTCCTACAATGAGCAGTTCTTC,CASSLAPTSSYNEQFF
TRBJ2-1,TRBD2,TRBV14,NA,TGTGCCAGCAGCCAAGGGACTAGCTCAAACAATGAGCAGTTCTTC,CASSQGTSSNNEQFF
TRBJ2-7,NA,TRBV7-2,NA,TGTGCCAGCAGCTTCGCCGGGGGATCGACCTACGAGCAGTACTTC,CASSFAGGSTYEQYF
TRBJ1-2,NA,TRBV6-5,NA,TGTGCCAGCAGCCCCCGGAGCTCGAATGGCTACACCTTC,CASSPRSSNGYTF
TRBJ2-1,NA,TRBV10-3,NA,TGTGCCATCAGTGTCGCCGGGTTTCCCTACAATGAGCAGTTCTTC,CAISVAGFPYNEQFF